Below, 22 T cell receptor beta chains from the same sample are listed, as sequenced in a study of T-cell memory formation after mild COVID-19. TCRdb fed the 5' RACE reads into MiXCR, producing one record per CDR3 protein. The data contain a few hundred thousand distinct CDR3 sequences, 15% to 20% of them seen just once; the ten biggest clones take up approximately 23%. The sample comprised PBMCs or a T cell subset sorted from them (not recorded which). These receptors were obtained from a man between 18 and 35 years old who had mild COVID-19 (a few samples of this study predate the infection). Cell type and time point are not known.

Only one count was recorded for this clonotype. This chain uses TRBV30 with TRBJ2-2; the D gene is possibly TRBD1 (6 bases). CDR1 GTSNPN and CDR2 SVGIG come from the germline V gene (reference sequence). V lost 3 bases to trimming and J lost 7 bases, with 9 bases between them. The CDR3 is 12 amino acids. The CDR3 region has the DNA TGTGCCTGGAGGGGGGCGGTCGGGGAGCTGTTTTTT. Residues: CAWRGAVGELFF.

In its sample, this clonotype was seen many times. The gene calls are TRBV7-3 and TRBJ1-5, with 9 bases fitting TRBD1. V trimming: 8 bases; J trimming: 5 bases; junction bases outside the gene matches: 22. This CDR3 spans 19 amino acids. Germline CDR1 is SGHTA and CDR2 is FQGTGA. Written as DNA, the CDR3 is TGTGCCAGCTCATCCAGAGCCCGGGACAGGGAACTTGGGGATCAGCCCCAGCATTTT. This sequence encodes CASSSRARDRELGDQPQHF.

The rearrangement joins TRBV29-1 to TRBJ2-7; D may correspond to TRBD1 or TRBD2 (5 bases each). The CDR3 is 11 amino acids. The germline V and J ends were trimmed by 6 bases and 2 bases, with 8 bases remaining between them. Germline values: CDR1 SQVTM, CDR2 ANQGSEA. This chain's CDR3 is CSVRDPYEQYF. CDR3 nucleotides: TGCAGCGTCCGGGACCCCTACGAGCAGTACTTC.

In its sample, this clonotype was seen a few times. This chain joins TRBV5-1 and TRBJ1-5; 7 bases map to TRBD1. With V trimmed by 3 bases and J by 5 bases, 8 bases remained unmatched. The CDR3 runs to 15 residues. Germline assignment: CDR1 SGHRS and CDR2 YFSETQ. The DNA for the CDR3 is TGCGCCAGCAGCTGGGGGGGACAGAGGGATCAGCCCCAGCATTTT. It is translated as CASSWGGQRDQPQHF.

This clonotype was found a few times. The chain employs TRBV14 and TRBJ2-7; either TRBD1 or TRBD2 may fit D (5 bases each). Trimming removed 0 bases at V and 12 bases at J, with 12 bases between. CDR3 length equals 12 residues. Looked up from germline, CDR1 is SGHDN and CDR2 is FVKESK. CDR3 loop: CASSQDPGRGYV. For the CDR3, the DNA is TGTGCCAGCAGCCAAGACCCGGGACGGGGGTACGTC.

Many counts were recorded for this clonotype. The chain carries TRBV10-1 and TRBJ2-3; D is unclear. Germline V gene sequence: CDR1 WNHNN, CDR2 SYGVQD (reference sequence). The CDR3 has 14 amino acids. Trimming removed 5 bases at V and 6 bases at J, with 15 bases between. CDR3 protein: CASSRRTAMDTQYF. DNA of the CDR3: TGCGCCAGCAGTAGACGGACCGCGATGGATACGCAGTATTTT.

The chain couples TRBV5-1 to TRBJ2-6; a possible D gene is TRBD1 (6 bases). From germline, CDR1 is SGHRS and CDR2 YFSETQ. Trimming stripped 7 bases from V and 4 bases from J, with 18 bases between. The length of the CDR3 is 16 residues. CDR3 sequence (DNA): TGCGCCAGCCGTGTGGCAGGGGCGATCGGGGCCAACGTCCTGACTTTC. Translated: CASRVAGAIGANVLTF.

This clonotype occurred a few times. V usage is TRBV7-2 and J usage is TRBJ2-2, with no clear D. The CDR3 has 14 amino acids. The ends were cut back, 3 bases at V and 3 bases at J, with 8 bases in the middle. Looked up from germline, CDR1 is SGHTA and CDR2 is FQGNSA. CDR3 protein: CASSLRQDTGELFF. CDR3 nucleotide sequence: TGTGCCAGCAGCTTGCGCCAGGACACCGGGGAGCTGTTTTTT.

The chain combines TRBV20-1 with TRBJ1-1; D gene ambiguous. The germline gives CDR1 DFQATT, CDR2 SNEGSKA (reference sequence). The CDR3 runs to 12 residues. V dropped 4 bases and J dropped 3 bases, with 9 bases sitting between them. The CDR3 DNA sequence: TGCAGTGCTATAGGGATGGACACTGAAGCTTTCTTT. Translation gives CSAIGMDTEAFF.

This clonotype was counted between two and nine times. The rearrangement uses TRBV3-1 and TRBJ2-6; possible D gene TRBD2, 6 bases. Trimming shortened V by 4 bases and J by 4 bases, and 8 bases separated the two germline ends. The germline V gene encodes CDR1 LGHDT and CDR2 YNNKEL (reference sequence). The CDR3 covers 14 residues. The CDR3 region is CASSLREGANVLTF. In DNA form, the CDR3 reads TGTGCCAGCAGCCTACGGGAGGGGGCCAACGTCCTGACTTTC.

The CDR3, as DNA: TGCGCCAGCAGCTTACTAGCATCCAAGGAGACCCAGTACTTC. Protein sequence: CASSLLASKETQYF. The rearrangement uses TRBV5-1 and TRBJ2-5, with D maybe TRBD2 (6 bases). The CDR3 has 14 residues. CDR1 and CDR2 from the germline V gene are SGHRS and YFSETQ. Deletions cut 2 bases from V and 5 bases from J, with 13 bases between.

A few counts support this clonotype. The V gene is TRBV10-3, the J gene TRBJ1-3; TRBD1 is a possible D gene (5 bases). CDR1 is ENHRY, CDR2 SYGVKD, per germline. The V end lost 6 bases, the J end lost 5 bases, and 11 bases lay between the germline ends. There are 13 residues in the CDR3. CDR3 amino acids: CAIREQARNTIYF. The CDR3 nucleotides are TGTGCCATCAGGGAACAGGCGAGAAACACCATATATTTT.

The CDR3 nucleotides read TGTGCCACCTCGACAGGGACCGGGGAGCTGTTTTTT. Protein product: CATSTGTGELFF. The chain is built from TRBV11-1 and TRBJ2-2; 7 positions match TRBD1. J gave up 5 bases and V 10 bases, and 4 bases lay outside the gene matches. Per the germline V gene, CDR1 is SGHAT and CDR2 is FQDESV (reference sequence). CDR3 length: 12 amino acids.

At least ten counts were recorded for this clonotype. CDR3 nucleotides: TGCGCCAGCAGCCAAGCTAACTATGGCTACACCTTC. It is translated as CASSQANYGYTF. The V gene is TRBV4-1, the J gene TRBJ1-2, with no clear D. Looked up from germline, CDR1 is MGHRA and CDR2 is YSYEKL. The CDR3 runs to 12 residues. Deletions cut 1 base from V and 0 bases from J, with 0 bases between.

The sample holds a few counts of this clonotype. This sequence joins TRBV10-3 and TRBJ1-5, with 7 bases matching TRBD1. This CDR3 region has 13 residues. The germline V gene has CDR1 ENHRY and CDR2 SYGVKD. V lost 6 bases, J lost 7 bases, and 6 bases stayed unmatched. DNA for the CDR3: TGTGCCATCAGGACAGGGTTAGGGCAGCCCCAGCATTTT. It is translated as CAIRTGLGQPQHF.

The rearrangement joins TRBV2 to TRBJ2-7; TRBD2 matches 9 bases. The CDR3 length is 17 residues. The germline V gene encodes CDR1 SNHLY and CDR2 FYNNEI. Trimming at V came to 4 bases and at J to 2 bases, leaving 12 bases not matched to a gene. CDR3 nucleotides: TGTGCCAGCAGTGTACCGAGGCGGGGGGGCCTGGCCTACGAGCAGTACGTC. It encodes CASSVPRRGGLAYEQYV.

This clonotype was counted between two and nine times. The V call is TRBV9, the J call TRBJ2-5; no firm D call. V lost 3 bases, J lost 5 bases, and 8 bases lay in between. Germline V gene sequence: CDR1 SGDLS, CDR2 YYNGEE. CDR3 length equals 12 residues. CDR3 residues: CASSGEWETQYF. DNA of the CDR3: TGTGCCAGCAGCGGTGAGTGGGAGACCCAGTACTTC.

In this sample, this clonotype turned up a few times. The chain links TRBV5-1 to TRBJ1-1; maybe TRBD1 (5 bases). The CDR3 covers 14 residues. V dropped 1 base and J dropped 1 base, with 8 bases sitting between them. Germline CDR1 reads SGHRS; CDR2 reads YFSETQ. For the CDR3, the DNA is TGCGCCAGCAGCTTGCGGACATCGAACACTGAAGCTTTCTTT. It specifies CASSLRTSNTEAFF.

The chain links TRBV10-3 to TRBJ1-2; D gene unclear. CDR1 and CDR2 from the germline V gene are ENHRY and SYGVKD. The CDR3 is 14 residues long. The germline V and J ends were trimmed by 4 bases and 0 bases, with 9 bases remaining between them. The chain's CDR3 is CAISAGDANYGYTF. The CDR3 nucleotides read TGTGCCATCAGTGCCGGTGACGCTAACTATGGCTACACCTTC.

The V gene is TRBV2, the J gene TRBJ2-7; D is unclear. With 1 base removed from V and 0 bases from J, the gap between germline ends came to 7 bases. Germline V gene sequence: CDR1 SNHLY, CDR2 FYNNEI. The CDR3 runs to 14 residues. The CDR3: CASSEGQVSYEQYV. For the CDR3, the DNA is TGTGCCAGCAGTGAAGGGCAAGTCTCCTACGAGCAGTACGTC.

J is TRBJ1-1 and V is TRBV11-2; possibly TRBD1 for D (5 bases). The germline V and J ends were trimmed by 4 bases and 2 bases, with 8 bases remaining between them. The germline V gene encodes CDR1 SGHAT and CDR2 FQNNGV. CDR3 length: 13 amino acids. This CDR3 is CASSSDINTEAFF. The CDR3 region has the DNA TGTGCCAGCAGCTCGGACATAAACACTGAAGCTTTCTTT.

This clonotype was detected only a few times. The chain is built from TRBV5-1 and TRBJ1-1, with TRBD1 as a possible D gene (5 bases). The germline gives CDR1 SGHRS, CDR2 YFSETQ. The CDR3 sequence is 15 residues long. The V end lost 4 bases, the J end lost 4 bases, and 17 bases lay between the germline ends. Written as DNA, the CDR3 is TGCGCCAGCAGCAGGGGACTGTCGGAGGTCACTGAAGCTTTCTTT. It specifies CASSRGLSEVTEAFF. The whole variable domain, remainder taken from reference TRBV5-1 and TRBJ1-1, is KAGVTQTPRYLIKTRGQQVTLSCSPISGHRSVSWYQQTPGQGLQFLFEYFSETQRNKGNFPGRFSGRQFSNSRSEMNVSTLELGDSALYLCASSRGLSEVTEAFFGQGTRLTVV.